One and the same sample provided the 14 T cell receptor beta chains below, sequenced in a study of T cell responses to AZD1222 COVID-19 vaccine. Repertoires were generated with immunoSEQ multiplex PCR, while TCRdb's copy carries only in-frame clones and drops some. The sample holds approximately 97,000 clones; approximately 88% are singletons and the top ten take 15% to 20%. The sequencing here drew on peripheral blood, taken on day 0 of AZD1222 vaccination. These receptors all come from an adult in good health.

The chain combines TRBV4-2 with TRBJ1-5; D is ambiguous. Germline V gene data show CDR1 as LGHNA and CDR2 as YNFKEQ. CDR3 size: 12 residues. With 6 bases removed from V and 7 bases from J, the gap between germline ends came to 10 bases. CDR3 sequence: CASRELGQPQHF. CDR3 coding DNA: TGTGCCAGCAGGGAGTTAGGCCAGCCCCAGCATTTT.

The gene calls are TRBV11-2 and TRBJ2-2; D gene uncertain. In germline, CDR1 is SGHAT, CDR2 FQNNGV. V was pared by 0 bases and J by 2 bases, with 7 bases between. The CDR3 covers 15 residues. CDR3 loop: CASSLDELNTGELFF. The CDR3 DNA reads TGTGCCAGCAGCTTAGATGAACTAAACACCGGGGAGCTGTTTTTT.

This clone has just a few counts. The chain couples TRBV20-1 to TRBJ1-5; possibly TRBD1 for D (5 bases). There are 13 residues in the CDR3. Per germline, CDR1 DFQATT and CDR2 SNEGSKA (reference sequence). V dropped 3 bases and J dropped 6 bases, with 12 bases sitting between them. The CDR3 bases are TGCAGTGCTAGTATGGGACCGGGTCAGCCCCAGCATTTT. Protein: CSASMGPGQPQHF.

The chain links TRBV4-3 to TRBJ1-4; D might be TRBD1 (5 bases). V lost 1 base and J lost 8, with 11 bases in between. Germline CDR1 is LGHNA and CDR2 is YSLEER. The CDR3 consists of 14 residues. The CDR3 DNA reads TGCGCCAGCAGCCAAGCTGGGGACGGAGAAAAACTGTTTTTT. Translating it yields CASSQAGDGEKLFF.

This chain connects TRBV7-2 to TRBJ1-6; no clear D. From germline, CDR1 is SGHTA and CDR2 FQGNSA. Trimming stripped 1 base from V and 6 bases from J, with 10 bases between. The CDR3 consists of 15 residues. CDR3 amino acids: CASSLGGQANSPLHF. Written as DNA, the CDR3 is TGTGCCAGCAGCTTAGGAGGGCAGGCTAATTCACCCCTCCACTTT.

CDR3 DNA: TGTGCCACCAGTGATTTGCAAGGGACTGGGGCCAACGTCCTGACTTTC. Its protein product is CATSDLQGTGANVLTF. The genes are TRBV24-1 and TRBJ2-6; D unclear. Germline V gene sequence: CDR1 KGHDR, CDR2 SFDVKD. The CDR3 is made up of 16 amino acids. Trimming removed 0 bases from V and 2 bases from J, with 7 bases in between.

The V call is TRBV7-2, the J call TRBJ2-1; D remains unclear. Trimming removed 0 bases at V and 5 bases at J, with 5 bases between. CDR1 is SGHTA, CDR2 FQGNSA, per germline. This CDR3 comprises 13 residues. CDR3 in DNA: TGTGCCAGCAGCTTAGCCCAGGACAATGAGCAGTTCTTC. As protein: CASSLAQDNEQFF.

This clone was recorded only once. This chain links TRBV18 with TRBJ1-5; D is uncertain. Looked up from germline, CDR1 is KGHSH and CDR2 is LQKENI. Trimming pared 2 bases from V and 5 bases from J, leaving 13 bases between. CDR3 size: 15 residues. The CDR3 DNA follows: TGTGCCAGCTCACCAAAGAACAGCCAACATCAGCCCCAGCATTTT. Its translation is CASSPKNSQHQPQHF.

The V gene is TRBV5-1, the J gene TRBJ1-1; D is unresolved. CDR1 is SGHRS and CDR2 is YFSETQ in the germline V gene. V lost 0 bases to trimming and J lost 5 bases, with 14 bases between them. The CDR3 is 15 residues long. The CDR3: CASSLGEGIGTEAFF. The CDR3 nucleotides read TGCGCCAGCAGCTTGGGGGAGGGAATTGGGACTGAAGCTTTCTTT.

The chain is built from TRBV2 and TRBJ1-5; perhaps TRBD1 as D (6 bases). Germline V gene sequence: CDR1 SNHLY, CDR2 FYNNEI. The CDR3 consists of 14 residues. V dropped 6 bases and J dropped 6 bases, with 15 bases sitting between them. The CDR3 nucleotides read TGTGCCAGCAGCCAAGGGGGGTTACCTCAGCCCCAGCATTTT. This codes for CASSQGGLPQPQHF.

This clone has just a few counts. The sample carries other DNA sequences with the same CDR3. The V and J genes are TRBV4-2 and TRBJ1-4; unclear D gene. The CDR3 extends over 15 amino acids. V gave up 0 bases and J gave up 3 bases, with 8 bases separating them. CDR1 and CDR2 from the germline V gene are LGHNA and YNFKEQ. The CDR3 reads CASSQDLGPNEKLFF. DNA of the CDR3: TGTGCCAGCAGCCAAGATCTAGGCCCTAATGAAAAACTGTTTTTT.

The chain combines TRBV28 with TRBJ2-2, with D perhaps matching TRBD2 (5 bases). Trimming removed 6 bases from V and 1 base from J, with 15 bases in between. Germline CDR1 and CDR2: MDHEN and SYDVKM. This CDR3 comprises 16 residues. CDR3 in DNA: TGTGCCAGCAGAGTAAGCGGAGCTGGGAACACCGGGGAGCTGTTTTTT. It yields the protein CASRVSGAGNTGELFF.

This rearrangement joins TRBV7-6 to TRBJ2-7, with TRBD2 matching 10 bases. The CDR3 loop spans 18 amino acids. V lost 3 bases and J lost 2; bases outside the gene matches: 13. The V gene's germline CDR1 is SGHVS and CDR2 FNYEAQ. The CDR3 protein is CASSLSPGLAGAAYEQYV. CDR3 DNA sequence: TGTGCCAGCAGCTTGAGTCCGGGGCTAGCGGGGGCCGCCTACGAGCAGTACGTC.

This chain joins TRBV11-3 and TRBJ1-2; D ambiguous. Trimming shortened V by 3 bases and J by 7 bases, and 12 bases separated the two germline ends. CDR1 is SGHNT and CDR2 is YENEEA in the germline V gene. This CDR3 has 13 amino acids. As DNA, the CDR3 is TGTGCCAGCAGCTTCTCCCATGTCGGTGGCTACACCTTC. Translated: CASSFSHVGGYTF.